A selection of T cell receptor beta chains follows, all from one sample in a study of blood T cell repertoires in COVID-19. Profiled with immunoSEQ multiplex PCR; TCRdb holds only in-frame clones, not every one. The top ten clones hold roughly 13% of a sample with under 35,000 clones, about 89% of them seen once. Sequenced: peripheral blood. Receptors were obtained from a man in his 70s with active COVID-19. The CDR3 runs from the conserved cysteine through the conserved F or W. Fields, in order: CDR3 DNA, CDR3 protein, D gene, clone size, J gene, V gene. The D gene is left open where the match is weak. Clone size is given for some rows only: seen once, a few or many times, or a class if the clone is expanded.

DNA: TGTGCCAGTGCCGACAGCAGGGACACTGAAGCTTTCTTT; CDR3: CASADSRDTEAFF; D: -; size: -; J: TRBJ1-1; V: TRBV19
DNA: TGTGCCAGTAGTATAGATCTCGGGACAGGGTCCTACGAGCAGTACTTC; CDR3: CASSIDLGTGSYEQYF; D: TRBD1; size: -; J: TRBJ2-7; V: TRBV19
DNA: TGTGCCACCAGCTCGGGACAGAAATCATACGAGCAGTACTTC; CDR3: CATSSGQKSYEQYF; D: TRBD1; size: -; J: TRBJ2-7; V: TRBV15
DNA: TGTGCCAGCAGCTTAATGGGGACAGGGGTCTCTGGAAACACCATATATTTT; CDR3: CASSLMGTGVSGNTIYF; D: TRBD1; size: -; J: TRBJ1-3; V: TRBV11-2
DNA: TGTGCCAGCAGCTCCAGGCGGGAGGGCCGGACCGGGGAGCTGTTTTTT; CDR3: CASSSRREGRTGELFF; D: TRBD2; size: once; J: TRBJ2-2; V: TRBV9
DNA: TGTGCCAGCTCACCTTCCCAGGGGGAGAATAATTCACCCCTCCACTTT; CDR3: CASSPSQGENNSPLHF; D: TRBD1; size: -; J: TRBJ1-6; V: TRBV18
DNA: TGTGCCAGCAGTTACGGGGCCGAAATGAAAAAACTGTTTTTT; CDR3: CASSYGAEMKKLFF; D: -; size: -; J: TRBJ1-4; V: TRBV6-5
DNA: TGTGCCAGCAGTGACCACAGGACAGGGGAGAACACTGAAGCTTTCTTT; CDR3: CASSDHRTGENTEAFF; D: TRBD1; size: once; J: TRBJ1-1; V: TRBV6-4
DNA: TGTGCCAGCAGCTCATACAGAAGCCAGACCTATAATTCACCCCTCCACTTT; CDR3: CASSSYRSQTYNSPLHF; D: -; size: few; J: TRBJ1-6; V: TRBV5-6
DNA: TGTGCCAGTAGGGGGCCTAGCGTGAACCCCCTAGCCAAAAACATTCAGTACTTC; CDR3: CASRGPSVNPLAKNIQYF; D: -; size: -; J: TRBJ2-4; V: TRBV19
DNA: TGCGCCAGCAGCCCTGGACTAGCCACAGATACGCAGTATTTT; CDR3: CASSPGLATDTQYF; D: TRBD2; size: -; J: TRBJ2-3; V: TRBV5-1
DNA: TGTGCCAGCAGCCCCACCATAAACAGCGGGAGCCGGTCCGAGCAGTACTTC; CDR3: CASSPTINSGSRSEQYF; D: TRBD2; size: -; J: TRBJ2-7; V: TRBV3-1/TRBV3-2
DNA: TGTGCCAGCAGCTTAGCTGTTCTGACAGGGGGGCAGGATACGCAGTATTTT; CDR3: CASSLAVLTGGQDTQYF; D: TRBD1; size: -; J: TRBJ2-3; V: TRBV7-2
DNA: TGTGCCAGCAGCCCCGCCACACAGGGATTGAAGACCCAGTACTTC; CDR3: CASSPATQGLKTQYF; D: -; size: -; J: TRBJ2-5; V: TRBV7-9
DNA: TGTGCCAGCAGTGGACTAGCAGAGACTCGGGAGACCCAGTACTTC; CDR3: CASSGLAETRETQYF; D: TRBD2; size: -; J: TRBJ2-5; V: TRBV6-2/TRBV6-3
DNA: TGTGCCAGTACCCGATCGGCTAGCTCGTACCAAGAGACCCAGTACTTC; CDR3: CASTRSASSYQETQYF; D: -; size: -; J: TRBJ2-5; V: TRBV19
DNA: -; CDR3: CASSNFRQYYCQPQHF; D: -; size: few; J: TRBJ1-5; V: TRBV21-1
DNA: TGCGCCAGCTCTGATTCCGGGACAGCCCAGACCATATATTTT; CDR3: CASSDSGTAQTIYF; D: TRBD1; size: few; J: TRBJ1-3; V: TRBV10-1
DNA: TGTGCCAGTCTACGGGGGGCTGTGAACACTGAAGCTTTCTTT; CDR3: CASLRGAVNTEAFF; D: -; size: -; J: TRBJ1-1; V: TRBV19
DNA: TGTGCCAGCTCACCAGAGATACTAGCCAAAAACATTCAGTACTTC; CDR3: CASSPEILAKNIQYF; D: -; size: once; J: TRBJ2-4; V: TRBV18
DNA: TGTGCCACCAACCGAGGACGGGACAGGGGGCATGGTGGCTACACCTTC; CDR3: CATNRGRDRGHGGYTF; D: TRBD1; size: once; J: TRBJ1-2; V: TRBV28
DNA: TGTGCCAGCAGCCCAGGACTAGCGACGCACAATGAGCAGTTCTTC; CDR3: CASSPGLATHNEQFF; D: TRBD2; size: -; J: TRBJ2-1; V: TRBV7-7
DNA: TGTGCCAGCAGTTTAGGGAACAGGTTGTATTTC; CDR3: CASSLGNRLYF; D: -; size: -; J: TRBJ1-3; V: TRBV12-3/TRBV12-4
DNA: TGCGCCAGCCGCCCCTCAGGGGTAACCGGGGAGCTGTTTTTT; CDR3: CASRPSGVTGELFF; D: -; size: -; J: TRBJ2-2; V: TRBV5-1
DNA: TGTGCCAGCAGTTACTCGGGACAGGGCACAGATACGCAGTATTTT; CDR3: CASSYSGQGTDTQYF; D: TRBD1; size: -; J: TRBJ2-3; V: TRBV6-6
DNA: TGTGCCAGCAGACGACCGGGACAGACCGGGGAGCTGTTTTTT; CDR3: CASRRPGQTGELFF; D: TRBD1; size: -; J: TRBJ2-2; V: TRBV5-4
DNA: TGTGCCAGCAGCCAAGAAGGAGCAGGGGGTGGCGAGCAGTACTTC; CDR3: CASSQEGAGGGEQYF; D: TRBD1; size: -; J: TRBJ2-7; V: TRBV4-2
DNA: TGTGCCAGCAGCACGCGGGTGGCGGGGACTGAAGCTTTCTTT; CDR3: CASSTRVAGTEAFF; D: -; size: -; J: TRBJ1-1; V: TRBV3-1/TRBV3-2
DNA: TGCAGTGCTAGGCGGGAGGTCGAGCAGTACTTC; CDR3: CSARREVEQYF; D: TRBD2; size: few; J: TRBJ2-7; V: TRBV20-1
DNA: TGTGCCAGCAGCCAAGTTCGGGACAGGGCGGTGGCCAAAAACATTCAGTACTTC; CDR3: CASSQVRDRAVAKNIQYF; D: TRBD1; size: -; J: TRBJ2-4; V: TRBV3-1/TRBV3-2
DNA: TGCGCCAGCGGCCCGGACTCTTACAATGAGCAGTTCTTC; CDR3: CASGPDSYNEQFF; D: -; size: -; J: TRBJ2-1; V: TRBV5-1
DNA: TGCAGCGTTCAACAGGGAAATAGCAATCAGCCCCAGCATTTT; CDR3: CSVQQGNSNQPQHF; D: -; size: -; J: TRBJ1-5; V: TRBV29-1
DNA: TGTGCCACCAGCAGAGATCTAAACAATGAGCAGTTCTTC; CDR3: CATSRDLNNEQFF; D: -; size: -; J: TRBJ2-1; V: TRBV15
DNA: TGTGCCAGCAGCGCCGGGACAGCCCAAGAGACCCAGTACTTC; CDR3: CASSAGTAQETQYF; D: TRBD1; size: -; J: TRBJ2-5; V: TRBV5-4
DNA: TGCGCCAGCAGCTTGGGACAGGGGACCACCGGGGAGCTGTTTTTT; CDR3: CASSLGQGTTGELFF; D: TRBD1; size: -; J: TRBJ2-2; V: TRBV5-1
DNA: TGCGCCAGCAGCTGGGGAACAGGGGCCTACGAGCAGTACTTC; CDR3: CASSWGTGAYEQYF; D: TRBD1; size: -; J: TRBJ2-7; V: TRBV5-1
DNA: TGTGCCAGCAGCTGGGGTAGCGGGAGGGTGAATGAGCAGTTCTTC; CDR3: CASSWGSGRVNEQFF; D: TRBD2; size: -; J: TRBJ2-1; V: TRBV27
DNA: TGTGCCAGCGAGGCAGAGAATGGCTACACCTTC; CDR3: CASEAENGYTF; D: -; size: -; J: TRBJ1-2; V: TRBV9
DNA: TGTGCCAGTAGTGTCCGAGACAGGGGGCTTTTGTACTTC; CDR3: CASSVRDRGLLYF; D: TRBD1; size: -; J: TRBJ2-7; V: TRBV19
DNA: TGTGCCAGCACCATAGTGTTTGTGAGGACAGGGACGAAAAATGAGCAGTTCTTC; CDR3: CASTIVFVRTGTKNEQFF; D: TRBD1; size: -; J: TRBJ2-1; V: TRBV7-9
DNA: TGTGCCAGTAGACCGGGAGCGGCGCCCTACAATGAGCAGTTCTTC; CDR3: CASRPGAAPYNEQFF; D: -; size: -; J: TRBJ2-1; V: TRBV19
DNA: TGCGCCAGCAGCCAAGATGAGGGAGGTAGGGGCTACACCTTC; CDR3: CASSQDEGGRGYTF; D: -; size: once; J: TRBJ1-2; V: TRBV4-3
DNA: TGTGCCAGCAGCTTACCGGATCAGCCCCAGCATTTT; CDR3: CASSLPDQPQHF; D: -; size: -; J: TRBJ1-5; V: TRBV7-4
DNA: TGTGCCAGCAGTCCTAGTCGGCTAGCGGGAGGGGAGACCCAGTACTTC; CDR3: CASSPSRLAGGETQYF; D: TRBD2; size: -; J: TRBJ2-5; V: TRBV11-2
DNA: TGTGCCTGGAAGGGAGGGGGGTACGAGCAGTACTTC; CDR3: CAWKGGGYEQYF; D: -; size: -; J: TRBJ2-7; V: TRBV30